These T cell receptor beta chains were read from a single sample in a study of human T cells and chemical hapten exposure. TCRdb reanalysed the RACE reads using MiXCR and keeps one entry per CDR3 protein. Of 65,000 to 90,000 distinct CDR3 sequences detected, about 15% appear once; the ten largest clones hold 3.5% to 6%. Source: whole blood, taken in connection with sensitization to the hapten diphenylcyclopropenone (DPC). The receptor set was obtained from a woman aged 50 to 65 with alopecia areata. Some clones in this sample may be carry-over from other donors' samples. Both conserved end residues are part of each CDR3. A D gene is named only where the DNA matches it firmly. Some rows mark clone size as missing; the rest say once, few, many or name a class of expanded clone.

j_call: TRBJ1-6; clone_size: NA; d_call: TRBD1; v_call: TRBV28; cdr3_aa: CASRTGNSYNSPLHF; cdr3_nt: TGTGCCAGCAGGACAGGGAACTCCTATAATTCACCCCTCCACTTT
j_call: TRBJ2-7; clone_size: NA; d_call: TRBD2; v_call: TRBV20-1; cdr3_aa: CSASAGGGEQYF; cdr3_nt: TGCAGTGCTAGTGCGGGCGGGGGCGAGCAGTACTTC
j_call: TRBJ2-5; clone_size: few; d_call: NA; v_call: TRBV6-2/TRBV6-3; cdr3_aa: CASSQLRTRQETQYF; cdr3_nt: TGTGCCAGCAGCCAACTTCGGACACGGCAAGAGACCCAGTACTTC
j_call: TRBJ2-7; clone_size: many; d_call: NA; v_call: TRBV7-8; cdr3_aa: CASSQRRTAGYEQYF; cdr3_nt: TGTGCCAGCAGCCAGCGGAGAACAGCTGGGTACGAGCAGTACTTC
j_call: TRBJ2-2; clone_size: NA; d_call: NA; v_call: TRBV7-6; cdr3_aa: CASSLPTGELFF; cdr3_nt: TGTGCCAGCAGCTTACCCACCGGGGAGCTGTTTTTT
j_call: TRBJ2-5; clone_size: few; d_call: TRBD1; v_call: TRBV20-1; cdr3_aa: CSARADRGRKTQYF; cdr3_nt: TGCAGTGCTAGAGCGGACAGGGGTCGGAAGACCCAGTACTTC
j_call: TRBJ2-2; clone_size: many; d_call: NA; v_call: TRBV9; cdr3_aa: CASSGPELNTGELFF; cdr3_nt: TGTGCCAGCAGCGGACCCGAGTTGAACACCGGGGAGCTGTTTTTT
j_call: TRBJ1-1; clone_size: NA; d_call: NA; v_call: TRBV14; cdr3_aa: CTSSHRGRKNTEAFF; cdr3_nt: TGTACCAGCAGCCACCGCGGACGAAAGAACACTGAAGCTTTCTTT
j_call: TRBJ2-4; clone_size: NA; d_call: NA; v_call: TRBV10-3; cdr3_aa: CAISETPGLAKNIQYF; cdr3_nt: TGTGCCATCAGTGAGACCCCCGGTCTAGCCAAAAACATTCAGTACTTC
j_call: TRBJ1-1; clone_size: few; d_call: NA; v_call: TRBV7-2; cdr3_aa: CASSLGQTTEAFF; cdr3_nt: TGTGCCAGCAGCTTGGGGCAGACCACTGAAGCTTTCTTT
j_call: TRBJ1-6; clone_size: medium-sized; d_call: NA; v_call: TRBV27; cdr3_aa: CASSFSTYNSPLHF; cdr3_nt: TGTGCCAGCAGTTTCTCCACCTATAATTCACCCCTCCACTTT
j_call: TRBJ2-5; clone_size: few; d_call: NA; v_call: TRBV4-2; cdr3_aa: CASSPGGGGETQYF; cdr3_nt: TGTGCCAGCAGCCCAGGGGGAGGCGGAGAGACCCAGTACTTC
j_call: TRBJ1-4; clone_size: many; d_call: TRBD1; v_call: TRBV20-1; cdr3_aa: CSASDRGPDNEKLFF; cdr3_nt: TGCAGTGCTTCGGACAGGGGGCCTGATAATGAAAAACTGTTTTTT
j_call: TRBJ1-5; clone_size: few; d_call: TRBD1; v_call: TRBV7-2; cdr3_aa: CASSTGTGAFQPQHF; cdr3_nt: TGTGCCAGCAGCACCGGGACAGGGGCTTTTCAGCCCCAGCATTTT
j_call: TRBJ2-1; clone_size: few; d_call: TRBD2; v_call: TRBV7-2; cdr3_aa: CASSLRVTSGRAGMTEQFF; cdr3_nt: TGTGCCAGCAGCTTAAGAGTTACTAGCGGGAGGGCCGGTATGACCGAGCAGTTCTTC
j_call: TRBJ2-1; clone_size: NA; d_call: NA; v_call: TRBV11-3; cdr3_aa: CASSFEGSGPNEQFF; cdr3_nt: TGTGCCAGCAGCTTTGAGGGATCAGGGCCCAATGAGCAGTTCTTC
j_call: TRBJ2-7; clone_size: few; d_call: TRBD2; v_call: TRBV9; cdr3_aa: CASSGERGLAGSYEQYF; cdr3_nt: TGTGCCAGCAGCGGAGAGAGGGGACTAGCGGGATCCTACGAGCAGTACTTC
j_call: TRBJ2-7; clone_size: many; d_call: TRBD2; v_call: TRBV4-2; cdr3_aa: CASSQGLAEPSYEQYF; cdr3_nt: TGTGCCAGCAGCCAGGGACTAGCGGAACCCTCCTACGAGCAGTACTTC
j_call: TRBJ2-7; clone_size: NA; d_call: NA; v_call: TRBV11-2; cdr3_aa: CASSSGRSYEQYF; cdr3_nt: TGTGCCAGCAGCTCGGGCCGCTCCTACGAGCAGTACTTC
j_call: TRBJ1-5; clone_size: many; d_call: NA; v_call: TRBV6-2/TRBV6-3; cdr3_aa: CASSYGSAVGQPQHF; cdr3_nt: TGTGCCAGCAGTTACGGTTCAGCGGTAGGTCAGCCCCAGCATTTT
j_call: TRBJ2-3; clone_size: few; d_call: NA; v_call: TRBV25-1; cdr3_aa: CASARGDTQYF; cdr3_nt: TGTGCCAGCGCCCGGGGGGATACGCAGTATTTT
j_call: TRBJ2-1; clone_size: NA; d_call: TRBD1; v_call: TRBV18; cdr3_aa: CATSPGTGQFF; cdr3_nt: TGTGCCACCTCCCCCGGGACAGGGCAGTTCTTC
j_call: TRBJ2-1; clone_size: many; d_call: NA; v_call: TRBV6-2/TRBV6-3; cdr3_aa: CASSYNGGKPAWEQFF; cdr3_nt: TGTGCCAGCAGTTACAACGGCGGGAAGCCAGCCTGGGAGCAGTTCTTC
j_call: TRBJ1-1; clone_size: NA; d_call: NA; v_call: TRBV12-3/TRBV12-4; cdr3_aa: CASSLVENTEAFF; cdr3_nt: TGTGCCAGCAGTTTAGTAGAGAACACTGAAGCTTTCTTT
j_call: TRBJ2-7; clone_size: few; d_call: NA; v_call: TRBV18; cdr3_aa: CASSPGVSGAEQYF; cdr3_nt: TGTGCCAGCTCACCAGGGGTCTCGGGGGCGGAGCAGTACTTC
j_call: TRBJ2-7; clone_size: few; d_call: TRBD1; v_call: TRBV5-6; cdr3_aa: CASSWTGPSYEQYF; cdr3_nt: TGTGCCAGCAGCTGGACAGGGCCCTCCTACGAGCAGTACTTC
j_call: TRBJ2-1; clone_size: few; d_call: NA; v_call: TRBV28; cdr3_aa: CASSSPPEGEFF; cdr3_nt: TGTGCCAGCAGTTCCCCACCCGAGGGGGAGTTCTTC
j_call: TRBJ2-1; clone_size: NA; d_call: NA; v_call: TRBV29-1; cdr3_aa: CSLRRSYNEQFF; cdr3_nt: TGCAGCCTGAGAAGGTCCTACAATGAGCAGTTCTTC
j_call: TRBJ2-2; clone_size: few; d_call: NA; v_call: TRBV7-7; cdr3_aa: CASSLTYGGTGELFF; cdr3_nt: TGTGCCAGCAGCTTAACGTACGGGGGAACCGGGGAGCTGTTTTTT
j_call: TRBJ2-3; clone_size: NA; d_call: NA; v_call: TRBV20-1; cdr3_aa: CSAITSEGTDTQYF; cdr3_nt: TGCAGTGCTATAACTTCCGAGGGCACAGATACGCAGTATTTT
j_call: TRBJ2-7; clone_size: few; d_call: NA; v_call: TRBV20-1; cdr3_aa: CSARDNDNSYEQYF; cdr3_nt: TGCAGTGCTAGAGATAATGACAACTCCTACGAGCAGTACTTC
j_call: TRBJ1-2; clone_size: few; d_call: TRBD1; v_call: TRBV29-1; cdr3_aa: CSVFNRQGALYGYTF; cdr3_nt: TGCAGCGTCTTTAATCGACAGGGGGCTCTTTATGGCTACACCTTC